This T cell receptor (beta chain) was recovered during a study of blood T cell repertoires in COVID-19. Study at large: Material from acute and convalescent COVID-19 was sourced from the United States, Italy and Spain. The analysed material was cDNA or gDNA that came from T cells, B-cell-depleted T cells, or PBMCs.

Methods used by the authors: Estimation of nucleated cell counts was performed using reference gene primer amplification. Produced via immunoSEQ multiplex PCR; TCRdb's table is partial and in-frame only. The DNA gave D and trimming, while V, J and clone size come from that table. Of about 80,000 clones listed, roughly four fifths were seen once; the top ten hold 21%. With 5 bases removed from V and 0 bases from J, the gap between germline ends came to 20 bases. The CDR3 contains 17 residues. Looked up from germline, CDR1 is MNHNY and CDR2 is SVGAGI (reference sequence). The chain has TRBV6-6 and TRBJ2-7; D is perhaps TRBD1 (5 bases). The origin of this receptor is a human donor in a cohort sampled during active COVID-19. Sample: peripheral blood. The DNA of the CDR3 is TGTGCCAGCAGTCCCCGAAGGGGTACGCGCGGCTCCTACGAGCAGTACTTC. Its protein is CASSPRRGTRGSYEQYF.